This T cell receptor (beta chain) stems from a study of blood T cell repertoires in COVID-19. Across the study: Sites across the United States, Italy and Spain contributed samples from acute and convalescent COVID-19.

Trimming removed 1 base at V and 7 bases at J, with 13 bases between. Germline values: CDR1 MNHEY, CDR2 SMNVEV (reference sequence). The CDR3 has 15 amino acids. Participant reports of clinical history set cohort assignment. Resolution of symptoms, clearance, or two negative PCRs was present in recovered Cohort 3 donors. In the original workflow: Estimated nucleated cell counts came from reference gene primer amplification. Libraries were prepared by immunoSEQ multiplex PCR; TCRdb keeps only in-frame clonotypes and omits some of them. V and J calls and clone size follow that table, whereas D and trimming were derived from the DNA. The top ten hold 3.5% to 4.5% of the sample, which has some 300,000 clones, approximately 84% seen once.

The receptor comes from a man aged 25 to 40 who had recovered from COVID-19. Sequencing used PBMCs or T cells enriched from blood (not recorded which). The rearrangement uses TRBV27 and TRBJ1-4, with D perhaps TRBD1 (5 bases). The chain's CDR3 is CASSLYVGGGEKLFF. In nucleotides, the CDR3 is TGTGCCAGCAGTTTATATGTTGGGGGGGGTGAAAAACTGTTTTTT.